A single sample gave rise to the 8 T cell receptor beta chains below, sequenced in a study of cytomegalovirus exposure and HLA in healthy donors. The PCR made use of 60 Vbeta and 13 Jbeta primers. Sequencing was performed with immunoSEQ multiplex PCR; in TCRdb, only in-frame clones are kept and a portion is missing. The table has some 210,000 clones, roughly 76% seen once. Material for sequencing was PBMCs. Source of these receptors: a woman aged 25 to 45 in good health and CMV-seropositive.

The chain is built from TRBV19 and TRBJ2-7, with 8 bases lining up with TRBD1. After removal of 3 bases from V and 3 bases from J, the junction contained 10 bases not matched to a gene. The CDR3 has 16 amino acids. Germline-derived CDR1 and CDR2 are LNHDA and SQIVND (reference sequence). The CDR3 bases are TGTGCCAGTAGTATGGGATTCGGGACAGGATACTACGAGCAGTACTTC. Translating gives CASSMGFGTGYYEQYF.

The V and J genes are TRBV7-9 and TRBJ1-3; D might be TRBD1 (6 bases). Per germline, CDR1 SEHNR and CDR2 FQNEAQ (reference sequence). This CDR3 comprises 18 residues. V was trimmed by 1 base and J by 0 bases, leaving 16 bases between them. This CDR3 is CASSLGGGRSFSGNTIYF. CDR3 DNA: TGTGCCAGCAGCTTAGGGGGGGGCAGGTCCTTCTCTGGAAACACCATATATTTT.

There are a few counts of this clone. V usage is TRBV18 and J usage is TRBJ1-2; 7 bases fit TRBD1. Germline V gene data show CDR1 as KGHSH and CDR2 as LQKENI. The CDR3 totals 17 residues. V lost 4 bases, J lost 0 bases, and 11 bases stayed unmatched. DNA of the CDR3: TGTGCCAGCTCACTCTCGCAGGGACAGCTGTCTAACTATGGCTACACCTTC. Translated, it gives CASSLSQGQLSNYGYTF.

The J gene is TRBJ2-3, the V gene TRBV11-2; D gene unclear. Germline CDR1 and CDR2: SGHAT and FQNNGV. Trimming left V 1 base short and J 5 bases short, with 10 bases between. This CDR3 has 14 amino acids. For the CDR3, the DNA is TGTGCCAGCAGCTTAGTTTGGGCGATAGATACGCAGTATTTT. Its protein product is CASSLVWAIDTQYF.

This chain connects TRBV28 to TRBJ1-2; D unresolved. Germline V gives CDR1 MDHEN, CDR2 SYDVKM. The V end was cut by 5 bases, the J end by 8 bases, with 18 bases between. The CDR3 has 14 residues. The CDR3 region is CASSPSVGFGGYTF. For the CDR3, the DNA is TGTGCCAGCAGTCCTAGCGTGGGGTTCGGGGGCTACACCTTC.

A single count supports this clone. Other nucleotide sequences in the sample specify the same CDR3. This chain links TRBV7-2 with TRBJ2-5; D call uncertain. There are 11 residues in the CDR3. Between the trimmed V and J ends, which lost 5 bases and 1 base, there was a span of 2 bases. Germline V CDR1 and CDR2: SGHTA, FQGNSA. The DNA of the CDR3 is TGTGCCAGCAGCCTCCAAGAGACCCAGTACTTC. It encodes CASSLQETQYF.

This clone has only a few counts. V is TRBV2 and J is TRBJ1-1, with D tentatively TRBD1 (5 bases). The CDR3 is 12 residues long. Germline V gives CDR1 SNHLY, CDR2 FYNNEI. The V end lost 6 bases, the J end lost 5 bases, and 10 bases lay between the germline ends. As DNA, the CDR3 is TGTGCCAGCAGGGGGGAGGAGACTGAAGCTTTCTTT. Its protein is CASRGEETEAFF.

This chain joins TRBV14 and TRBJ1-2; 9 bases map to TRBD1. The germline V gene encodes CDR1 SGHDN and CDR2 FVKESK. CDR3 length: 14 residues. With V trimmed by 5 bases and J by 4 bases, 5 bases remained unmatched. The DNA for the CDR3 is TGTGCCAGCAGCTACACAGGGGGCTCCTATGGCTACACCTTC. Amino acid sequence: CASSYTGGSYGYTF. Based on the CDR3 plus reference TRBV14 and TRBJ1-2, the full variable domain is EAGVTQFPSHSVIEKGQTVTLRCDPISGHDNLYWYRRVMGKEIKFLLHFVKESKQDESGMPNNRFLAERTGGTYSTLKVQPAELEDSGVYFCASSYTGGSYGYTFGSGTRLTVV.